This entry lists 29 T cell receptor beta chains sequenced from one sample in a study. TCRdb re-called the 5' RACE reads with MiXCR, one entry per CDR3 protein. The repertoire holds roughly 46,000 distinct CDR3 sequences, 28% seen once, with roughly 2% in the top ten. Sequenced: naive CD4+ T cells sorted from blood. Stated subset: naive CD4+ T cells, CD4+CD45RA+CD25-. The origin of the receptors is a female donor with breast cancer.

V usage is TRBV19 and J usage is TRBJ2-3; 10 positions match TRBD1. V trimming: 6 bases; J trimming: 6 bases; junction bases outside the gene matches: 3. The CDR3 has 13 amino acids. The germline V gene encodes CDR1 LNHDA and CDR2 SQIVND (reference sequence). CDR3 sequence (DNA): TGTGCCAGTAGCGACAGGGGGCGGGATACGCAGTATTTT. Translating gives CASSDRGRDTQYF.

The chain has TRBV12-3 or TRBV12-4 and TRBJ2-1; 8 nucleotides match TRBD2. The CDR3 consists of 15 residues. Trimming cost V 5 bases and J 5 bases; bases outside gene matches: 8. CDR3: CASSESLAGNNEQFF. The CDR3 coding sequence is TGTGCCAGCAGTGAATCTTTAGCGGGGAACAATGAGCAGTTCTTC.

This clonotype was observed a few times. V and J are TRBV5-1 and TRBJ1-2; D unresolved. The V gene's germline CDR1 is SGHRS and CDR2 YFSETQ. V lost 4 bases to trimming and J lost 0 bases, with 10 bases between them. The CDR3 length is 14 residues. CDR3 sequence: CASSPQPTNYGYTF. The CDR3 DNA sequence: TGCGCCAGCAGCCCCCAGCCTACTAACTATGGCTACACCTTC.

This clonotype was picked up a small number of times. This chain joins TRBV24-1 and TRBJ2-7; TRBD1 matches 9 bases. CDR3 length equals 17 residues. V was pared by 2 bases and J by 4 bases, with 11 bases of the junction left unmatched. The germline gives CDR1 KGHDR, CDR2 SFDVKD. The CDR3, as DNA: TGTGCCACCAGTGATTCGTTACCAACAGGGGGCTATTACGAGCAGTACTTC. Protein sequence: CATSDSLPTGGYYEQYF.

This chain links TRBV4-1 with TRBJ2-7, with D uncertain. Germline CDR1 and CDR2: MGHRA and YSYEKL. This CDR3 is 12 amino acids long. V was pared by 0 bases and J by 12 bases, with 12 bases between. The CDR3 DNA sequence: TGCGCCAGCAGCCAAGATTTACGGCATCGGTACTTC. Translation gives CASSQDLRHRYF.

The V call is TRBV20-1, the J call TRBJ1-4; D remains ambiguous. With 0 bases removed from V and 8 bases from J, the gap between germline ends came to 13 bases. CDR3 length: 14 residues. CDR1 and CDR2 from the germline V gene are DFQATT and SNEGSKA (reference sequence). CDR3 coding DNA: TGCAGTGCTAGAGACCGCCTATTTATCGAAAAACTGTTTTTT. This gives the protein CSARDRLFIEKLFF.

A note on this clonotype: The junction differs from germline at one of its ends, possibly a read error. The chain joins TRBV7-2 to TRBJ2-1; 9 bases are a match to TRBD2. CDR3 size: 16 residues. Germline V gene data show CDR1 as SGHTA and CDR2 as FQGNSA. The CDR3 coding sequence is TGCGCCAGCAGCGTAGTTGGGACTAGCAACTACAATGAGCAGTTCTTC. Translation: CASSVVGTSNYNEQFF.

The V and J genes are TRBV9 and TRBJ1-6, with a possible D match to TRBD1 (5 bases). Trimming cost V 4 bases and J 0 bases, with 11 bases left between them. This CDR3 region has 16 residues. In germline, CDR1 is SGDLS, CDR2 YYNGEE. The CDR3: CASSLAGGSYNSPLHF. The CDR3 coding sequence is TGTGCCAGCAGCCTAGCCGGGGGCTCCTATAATTCACCCCTCCACTTT.

There are a few counts of this clonotype. The rearrangement links TRBV7-2 to TRBJ2-7; a weak D match, TRBD1 (5 bases). The germline V and J ends were trimmed by 10 bases and 2 bases, with 15 bases remaining between them. The CDR3 contains 13 residues. The V gene's germline CDR1 is SGHTA and CDR2 FQGNSA. The CDR3 is CATARWTTYEQYF. In DNA, the CDR3 is TGTGCCACGGCCAGGTGGACAACCTACGAGCAGTACTTC.

In its sample, this clonotype was seen a few times. This sequence joins TRBV5-6 and TRBJ1-6; 8 positions match TRBD1. With V trimmed by 5 bases and J by 7 bases, 5 bases remained unmatched. CDR3 length: 14 residues. The germline V gene has CDR1 SGHDT and CDR2 YYEEEE. The CDR3 reads CASRTGTGNSPLHF. As DNA, the CDR3 is TGTGCCAGCAGAACCGGGACAGGCAATTCACCCCTCCACTTT.

The V and J genes are TRBV7-9 and TRBJ1-2; D is perhaps TRBD1 (6 bases). V was trimmed by 6 bases and J by 0 bases, leaving 8 bases between them. Germline-derived CDR1 and CDR2 are SEHNR and FQNEAQ (reference sequence). The CDR3 contains 13 residues. This CDR3 is CASSDRTNYGYTF. Written as DNA, the CDR3 is TGTGCCAGCAGTGACAGGACTAACTATGGCTACACCTTC.

The gene calls are TRBV2 and TRBJ2-5, with TRBD1 as a possible D gene (5 bases). The CDR3 has 13 amino acids. From germline, CDR1 is SNHLY and CDR2 FYNNEI. Trimming shortened V by 3 bases and J by 7 bases, and 12 bases separated the two germline ends. The CDR3 nucleotides are TGTGCCAGCAGTGATTCAGGGATGGGGACCCAGTACTTC. It yields the protein CASSDSGMGTQYF.

This clonotype turned up a few times. The V call is TRBV20-1, the J call TRBJ2-7; TRBD1 matches at 7 bases. Germline loops: CDR1 DFQATT, CDR2 SNEGSKA (reference sequence). V shed 2 bases and J 3 bases; nucleotides not matched to a gene: 7. The CDR3 consists of 14 residues. The CDR3 sequence is CSARHPGQFYEQYF. The CDR3 DNA reads as TGCAGTGCTAGACATCCGGGACAGTTCTACGAGCAGTACTTC.

The chain has TRBV12-3 or TRBV12-4 and TRBJ1-6; weak D call: TRBD1 (5 bases). CDR3 size: 13 residues. V was cut by 8 bases and J by 7 bases, with 12 bases left in between. The CDR3 coding sequence is TGTGCCAGCCGTCAGGGAGACAATTCACCCCTCCACTTT. Amino acid sequence: CASRQGDNSPLHF.

In this sample, this clonotype turned up a few times. The CDR3 reads CSANWASGRTSVFNEQFF. The CDR3 nucleotides are TGCAGTGCTAATTGGGCTAGCGGGAGGACCTCAGTATTTAATGAGCAGTTCTTC. The chain links TRBV20-1 to TRBJ2-1; 11 bases match TRBD2. Germline V gene lookup returns CDR1 DFQATT and CDR2 SNEGSKA (reference sequence). This CDR3 is built from 18 residues. The V gene end was trimmed by 4 bases and the J gene end by 7 bases; junction bases not matched to a gene: 18.

This clonotype was picked up a small number of times. The rearrangement links TRBV20-1 to TRBJ2-5, with a tentative D call TRBD2 (5 bases). Trimming removed 1 base at V and 2 bases at J, with 17 bases between. The CDR3 has 16 amino acids. Germline assignment: CDR1 DFQATT and CDR2 SNEGSKA (reference sequence). CDR3 nucleotide sequence: TGCAGTGCTAGAGGGGTGCCAGACTACTTACAAGAGACCCAGTACTTC. Translating it yields CSARGVPDYLQETQYF.

The chain links TRBV12-3 or TRBV12-4 to TRBJ1-1, with 8 bases fitting TRBD1. The V segment lost 3 bases and the J segment 4 bases; nucleotides outside the gene matches: 4. This CDR3 comprises 14 residues. The CDR3: CASSLTGEVTEAFF. CDR3 coding DNA: TGTGCCAGCAGTTTGACAGGGGAGGTCACTGAAGCTTTCTTT.

This clonotype showed up just a few times. The genes are TRBV6-5 and TRBJ1-3, with D perhaps TRBD1 (5 bases). The CDR3 consists of 15 residues. V was cut by 6 bases and J by 0 bases, with 12 bases left in between. Germline loops: CDR1 MNHEY, CDR2 SVGAGI. The CDR3 protein is CASSQNGGSGNTIYF. The CDR3 DNA sequence: TGTGCCAGCAGCCAGAACGGGGGCTCTGGAAACACCATATATTTT.

This clonotype was observed a single time. The chain combines TRBV11-2 with TRBJ2-7; TRBD2 is a possible D gene (7 bases). CDR3 length equals 16 residues. CDR1 and CDR2 (germline): SGHAT, FQNNGV. V dropped 5 bases and J dropped 4 bases, with 21 bases sitting between them. This CDR3 is CASSRLGGPKRYEQYF. In DNA, the CDR3 is TGTGCCAGCAGCCGGTTGGGGGGGCCTAAGCGTTACGAGCAGTACTTC.

This clonotype was found a few times. The J gene is TRBJ2-3, the V gene TRBV12-3 or TRBV12-4; TRBD2 agrees at 9 bases. After removal of 3 bases from V and 2 bases from J, the junction contained 3 bases not matched to a gene. The CDR3 runs 15 residues. CDR3 bases: TGTGCCAGCAGTTTGGCGGGGGGGCCCACAGATACGCAGTATTTT. Translating gives CASSLAGGPTDTQYF.

This clonotype has more than one count but fewer than ten. This chain connects TRBV7-2 to TRBJ1-1; 7 nucleotides line up with TRBD1. Germline-derived CDR1 and CDR2 are SGHTA and FQGNSA. The CDR3 has 13 amino acids. V was pared by 4 bases and J by 5 bases, with 4 bases of the junction left unmatched. CDR3 nucleotide sequence: TGTGCCAGCAGCTCCCAACAGGGGACTGAAGCTTTCTTT. Protein: CASSSQQGTEAFF.

With regard to this clonotype: A read error may produce the germline difference seen at one junction end. The chain carries TRBV20-1 and TRBJ1-2, with D perhaps TRBD1 (6 bases). Germline V gene lookup returns CDR1 DFQATT and CDR2 SNEGSKA (reference sequence). CDR3 length: 14 amino acids. The chain's CDR3 is CGAAPGANFYGYTF. CDR3 in DNA: TGCGGTGCCGCGCCAGGGGCGAATTTCTATGGCTACACCTTC.

The rearrangement uses TRBV18 and TRBJ2-1; D remains unclear. CDR1 is KGHSH, CDR2 LQKENI, per germline. Trimming took 3 bases from V and 8 from J, leaving 14 bases between them. The CDR3 loop spans 14 amino acids. The CDR3 is CASSPIPATDEQFF. The CDR3 bases are TGTGCCAGCTCACCGATACCGGCCACGGATGAGCAGTTCTTC.

This clonotype was seen only a few times. This chain uses TRBV5-6 with TRBJ2-1; D unresolved. CDR1 is SGHDT and CDR2 is YYEEEE in the germline V gene. The CDR3 spans 13 residues. The V gene lost 7 bases and the J gene lost 7 bases, with 15 bases spanning the gap. CDR3 DNA: TGTGCCAGCGGGCCAACTGGGTTGAATGAGCAGTTCTTC. Protein sequence: CASGPTGLNEQFF.

This clonotype was observed many times. Germline is not matched at one junction end, which may reflect a read error. The genes are TRBV6-1 and TRBJ2-7; no reliable D call. Looked up from germline, CDR1 is MNHNS and CDR2 is SASEGT. This CDR3 region has 13 residues. Written as DNA, the CDR3 is TGTGCCAGCAGTGAAATGGGGTCCTCCGAGCAGTACTTC. Amino acids: CASSEMGSSEQYF.

DNA of the CDR3: TGTGCCAGCAGCTTGTCAGATTACGAGCAGTACTTC. This codes for CASSLSDYEQYF. The chain carries TRBV28 and TRBJ2-7; D not certain. The V end was cut by 6 bases, the J end by 4 bases, with 10 bases between. CDR1 and CDR2 (germline): MDHEN, SYDVKM. The CDR3 extends over 12 amino acids.

As regards this clonotype: A much larger clone lies a single base off, so this may be a read error. The chain links TRBV12-3 or TRBV12-4 to TRBJ1-5; TRBD1 might be the D (5 bases). The CDR3 has 13 residues. Between the trimmed V and J ends, which lost 6 bases and 2 bases, there was a span of 8 bases. CDR3 nucleotides: TGTGCCAGCAGCGAAGGGGGCAATCAGCCCCAGCATTTT. Encoded protein: CASSEGGNQPQHF.

In the case of this clonotype: Its ends do not fully match the called genes, so a read error is possible. The V and J genes are TRBV12-3 or TRBV12-4 and TRBJ2-5, with D perhaps TRBD1 (7 bases). The CDR3 contains 13 residues. CDR3 protein: CASTRQGGEAQYF. In DNA, the CDR3 is TGTGCCAGCACCAGACAGGGAGGAGAGGCCCAGTACTTC.

This clonotype was picked up a small number of times. The V and J genes are TRBV21-1 and TRBJ1-5; the table gives TRBD1 as D, unverified against the DNA. TRBV21-1 is noted as a pseudogene. The length of the CDR3 is 16 residues. In DNA form, the CDR3 reads TGTGCCAGCAGTGTCCGGGACAGGGTAATGAATCAGCCCCAGCATTTT. Its protein is CASSVRDRVMNQPQHF.